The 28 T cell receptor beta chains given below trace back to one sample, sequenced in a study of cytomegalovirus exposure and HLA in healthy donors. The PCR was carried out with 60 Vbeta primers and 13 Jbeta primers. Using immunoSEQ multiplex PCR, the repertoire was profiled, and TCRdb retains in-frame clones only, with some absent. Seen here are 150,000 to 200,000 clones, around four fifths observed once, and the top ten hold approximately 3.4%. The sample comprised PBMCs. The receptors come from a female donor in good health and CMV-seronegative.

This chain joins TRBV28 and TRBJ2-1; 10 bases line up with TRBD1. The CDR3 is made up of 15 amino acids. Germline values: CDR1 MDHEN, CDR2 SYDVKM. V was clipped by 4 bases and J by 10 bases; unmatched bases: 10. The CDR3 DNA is TGTGCCAGCAGTTACCGGGACAGGGGAGAAAACGAGCAGTTCTTC. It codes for CASSYRDRGENEQFF.

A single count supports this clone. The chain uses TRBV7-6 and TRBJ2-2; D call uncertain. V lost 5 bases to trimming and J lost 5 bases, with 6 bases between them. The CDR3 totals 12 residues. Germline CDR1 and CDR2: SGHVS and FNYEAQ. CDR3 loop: CASSPGTGELFF. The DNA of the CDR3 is TGTGCCAGCAGCCCAGGTACCGGGGAGCTGTTTTTT.

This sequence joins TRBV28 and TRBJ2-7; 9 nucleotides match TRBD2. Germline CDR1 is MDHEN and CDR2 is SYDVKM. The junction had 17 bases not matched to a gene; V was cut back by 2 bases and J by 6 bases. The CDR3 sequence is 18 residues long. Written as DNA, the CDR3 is TGTGCCAGCAGTTTAACCGCGGGAGGGCCGAGGAAGAAAAGCGAGCAGTACTTC. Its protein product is CASSLTAGGPRKKSEQYF. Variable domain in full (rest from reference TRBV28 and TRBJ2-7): DVKVTQSSRYLVKRTGEKVFLECVQDMDHENMFWYRQDPGLGLRLIYFSYDVKMKEKGDIPEGYSVSREKKERFSLILESASTNQTSMYLCASSLTAGGPRKKSEQYFGPGTRLTVT.

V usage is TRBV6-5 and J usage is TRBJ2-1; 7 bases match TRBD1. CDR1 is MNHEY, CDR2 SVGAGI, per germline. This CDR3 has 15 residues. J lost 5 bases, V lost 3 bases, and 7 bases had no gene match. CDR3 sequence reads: CASSYYSDRDNEQFF. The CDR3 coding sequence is TGTGCCAGCAGTTATTACAGCGACAGGGACAATGAGCAGTTCTTC.

As DNA, the CDR3 is TGTGCCAGTAGTACCTACACAGGGACAGACAATGAGCAGTTCTTC. Translated, it gives CASSTYTGTDNEQFF. The rearrangement links TRBV19 to TRBJ2-1, with TRBD1 matching 7 bases. The J segment lost 5 bases and the V segment lost 4 bases, leaving 8 bases of the junction unmatched. CDR1 is LNHDA and CDR2 is SQIVND in the germline V gene (reference sequence). There are 15 residues in the CDR3.

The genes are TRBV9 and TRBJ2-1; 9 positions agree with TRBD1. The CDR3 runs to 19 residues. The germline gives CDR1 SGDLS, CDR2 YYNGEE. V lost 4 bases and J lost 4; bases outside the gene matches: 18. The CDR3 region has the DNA TGTGCCAGCAGCTTCCGGGACAGGGCTAATGGGTCGACTTACAATGAGCAGTTCTTC. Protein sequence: CASSFRDRANGSTYNEQFF.

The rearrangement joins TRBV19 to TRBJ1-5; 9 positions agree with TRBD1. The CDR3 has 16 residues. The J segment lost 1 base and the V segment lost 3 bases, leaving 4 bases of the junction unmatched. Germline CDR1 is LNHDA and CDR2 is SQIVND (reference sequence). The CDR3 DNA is TGTGCCAGTAGTATTGGACAGGGGATCAGCAATCAGCCCCAGCATTTT. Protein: CASSIGQGISNQPQHF. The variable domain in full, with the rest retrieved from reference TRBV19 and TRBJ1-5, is DGGITQSPKYLFRKEGQNVTLSCEQNLNHDAMYWYRQDPGQGLRLIYYSQIVNDFQKGDIAEGYSVSREKKESFPLTVTSAQKNPTAFYLCASSIGQGISNQPQHFGDGTRLSIL.

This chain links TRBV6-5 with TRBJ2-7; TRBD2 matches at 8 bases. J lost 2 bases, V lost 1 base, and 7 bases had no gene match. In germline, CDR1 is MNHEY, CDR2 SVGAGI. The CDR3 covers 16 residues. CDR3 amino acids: CASSYLAGGPTYEQYF. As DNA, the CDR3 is TGTGCCAGCAGTTACTTGGCGGGGGGTCCAACCTACGAGCAGTACTTC.

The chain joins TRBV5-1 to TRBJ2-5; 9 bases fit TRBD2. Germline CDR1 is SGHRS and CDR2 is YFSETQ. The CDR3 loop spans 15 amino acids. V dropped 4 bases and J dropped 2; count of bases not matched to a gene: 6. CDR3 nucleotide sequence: TGCGCCAGCAGCGCGGGGGGGGGCACTCAAGAGACCCAGTACTTC. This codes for CASSAGGGTQETQYF.

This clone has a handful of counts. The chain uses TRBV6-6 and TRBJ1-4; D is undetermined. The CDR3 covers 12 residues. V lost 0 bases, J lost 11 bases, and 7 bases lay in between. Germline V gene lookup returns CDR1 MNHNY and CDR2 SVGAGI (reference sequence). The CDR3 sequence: CASSYSEVKLFF. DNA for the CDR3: TGTGCCAGCAGTTACTCTGAGGTGAAACTGTTTTTT.

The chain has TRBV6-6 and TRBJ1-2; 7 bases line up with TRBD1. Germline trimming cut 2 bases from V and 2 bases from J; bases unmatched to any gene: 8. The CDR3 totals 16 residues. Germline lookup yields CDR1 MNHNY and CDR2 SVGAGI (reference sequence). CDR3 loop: CASSYKGQLLNYGYTF. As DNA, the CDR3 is TGTGCCAGCAGTTACAAGGGACAGTTACTAAACTATGGCTACACCTTC.

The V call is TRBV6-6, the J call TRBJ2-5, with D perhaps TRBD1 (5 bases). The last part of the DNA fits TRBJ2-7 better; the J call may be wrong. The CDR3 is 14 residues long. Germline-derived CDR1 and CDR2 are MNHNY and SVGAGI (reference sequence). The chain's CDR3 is CASSYRGLSYEQYF. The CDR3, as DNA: TGTGCCAGCAGTTACAGGGGCCTCTCCTACGAGCAGTACTTC.

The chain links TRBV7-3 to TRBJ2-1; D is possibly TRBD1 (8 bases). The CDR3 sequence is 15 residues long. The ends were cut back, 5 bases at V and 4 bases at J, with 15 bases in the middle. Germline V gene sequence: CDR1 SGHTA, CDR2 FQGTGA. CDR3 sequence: CASSQTGGGYNEQFF. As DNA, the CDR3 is TGTGCCAGCAGCCAAACAGGGGGGGGGTACAATGAGCAGTTCTTC.

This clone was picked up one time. The CDR3 region is CSVTPGLADEQYF. CDR3 in DNA: TGCAGCGTCACACCGGGACTAGCAGACGAGCAGTACTTC. The chain carries TRBV29-1 and TRBJ2-7; 9 positions match TRBD2. Germline-derived CDR1 and CDR2 are SQVTM and ANQGSEA. This CDR3 contains 13 residues. The V and J ends lost 6 bases and 5 bases, in that order; junction bases with no gene match: 8.

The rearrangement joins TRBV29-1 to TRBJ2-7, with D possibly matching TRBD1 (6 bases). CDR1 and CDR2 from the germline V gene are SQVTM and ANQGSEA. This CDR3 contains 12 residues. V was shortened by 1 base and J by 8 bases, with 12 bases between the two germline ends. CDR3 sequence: CSVEVQGFKQYF. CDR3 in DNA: TGCAGCGTTGAAGTACAGGGATTTAAGCAGTACTTC.

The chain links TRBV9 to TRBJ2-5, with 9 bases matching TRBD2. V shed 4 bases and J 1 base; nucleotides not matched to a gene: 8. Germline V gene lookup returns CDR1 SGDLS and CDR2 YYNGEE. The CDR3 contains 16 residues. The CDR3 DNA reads TGTGCCAGCAGCCCTAGACTAGCGGTTGGCCAAGAGACCCAGTACTTC. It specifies CASSPRLAVGQETQYF.

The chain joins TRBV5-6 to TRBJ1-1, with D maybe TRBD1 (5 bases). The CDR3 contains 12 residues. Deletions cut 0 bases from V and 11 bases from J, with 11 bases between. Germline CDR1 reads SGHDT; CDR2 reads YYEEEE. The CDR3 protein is CASSLEGRGAFF. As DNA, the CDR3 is TGTGCCAGCAGCTTGGAGGGGCGGGGGGCTTTCTTT.

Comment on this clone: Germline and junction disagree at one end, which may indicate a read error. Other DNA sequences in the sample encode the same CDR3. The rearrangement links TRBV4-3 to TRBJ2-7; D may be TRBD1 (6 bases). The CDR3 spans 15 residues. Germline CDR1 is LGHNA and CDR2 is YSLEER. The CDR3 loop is CASSHYRDIGSEQYF. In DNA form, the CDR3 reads TGCGCCAGCAGCCACTACCGGGACATCGGCTCCGAGCAGTATTTC.

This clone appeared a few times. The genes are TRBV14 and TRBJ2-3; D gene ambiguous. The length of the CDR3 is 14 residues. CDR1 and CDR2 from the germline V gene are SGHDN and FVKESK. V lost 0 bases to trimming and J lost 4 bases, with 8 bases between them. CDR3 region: CASSQEEWADTQYF. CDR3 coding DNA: TGTGCCAGCAGCCAAGAGGAGTGGGCAGATACGCAGTATTTT.

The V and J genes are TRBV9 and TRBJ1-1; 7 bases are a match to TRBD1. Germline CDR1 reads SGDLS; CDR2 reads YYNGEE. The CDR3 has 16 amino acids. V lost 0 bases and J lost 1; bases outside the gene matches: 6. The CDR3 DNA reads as TGTGCCAGCAGCGTAGACAGGGGACGAGGGAACACTGAAGCTTTCTTT. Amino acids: CASSVDRGRGNTEAFF.

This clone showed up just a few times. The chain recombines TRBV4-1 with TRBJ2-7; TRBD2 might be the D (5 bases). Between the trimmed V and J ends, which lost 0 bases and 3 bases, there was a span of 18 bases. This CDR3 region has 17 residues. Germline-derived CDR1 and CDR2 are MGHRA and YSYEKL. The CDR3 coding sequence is TGCGCCAGCAGCCAAGAAGGGTTAGGAGTAGGGAGCTACGAGCAGTACTTC. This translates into CASSQEGLGVGSYEQYF.

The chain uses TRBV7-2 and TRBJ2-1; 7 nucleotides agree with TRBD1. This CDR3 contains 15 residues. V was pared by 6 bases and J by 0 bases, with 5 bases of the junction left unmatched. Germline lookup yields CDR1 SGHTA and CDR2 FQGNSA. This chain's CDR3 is CASRPDRSSYNEQFF. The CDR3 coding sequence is TGTGCCAGCAGACCGGACAGGAGCTCCTACAATGAGCAGTTCTTC. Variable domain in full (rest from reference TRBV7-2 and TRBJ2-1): GAGVSQSPSNKVTEKGKDVELRCDPISGHTALYWYRQSLGQGLEFLIYFQGNSAPDKSGLPSDRFSAERTGGSVSTLTIQRTQQEDSAVYLCASRPDRSSYNEQFFGPGTRLTVL.

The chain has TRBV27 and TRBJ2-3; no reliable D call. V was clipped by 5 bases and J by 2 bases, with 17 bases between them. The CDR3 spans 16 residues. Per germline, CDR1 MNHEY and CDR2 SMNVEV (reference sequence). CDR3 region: CASSPSLVRTTDTQYF. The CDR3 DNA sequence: TGTGCCAGCAGTCCAAGCCTCGTCCGAACCACAGATACGCAGTATTTT.

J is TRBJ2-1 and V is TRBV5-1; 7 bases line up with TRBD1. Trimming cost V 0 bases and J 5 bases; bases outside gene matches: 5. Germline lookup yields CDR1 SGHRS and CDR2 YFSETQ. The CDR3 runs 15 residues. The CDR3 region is CASSLEGTEDNEQFF. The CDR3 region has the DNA TGCGCCAGCAGCTTGGAGGGGACAGAAGACAATGAGCAGTTCTTC.

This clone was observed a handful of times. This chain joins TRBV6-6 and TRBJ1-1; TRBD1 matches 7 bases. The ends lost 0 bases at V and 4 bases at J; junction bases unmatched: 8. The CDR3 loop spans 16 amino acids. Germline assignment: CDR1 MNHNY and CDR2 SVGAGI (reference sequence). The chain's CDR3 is CASSYSVTGVGTEAFF. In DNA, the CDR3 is TGTGCCAGCAGTTACTCGGTAACAGGGGTCGGCACTGAAGCTTTCTTT.

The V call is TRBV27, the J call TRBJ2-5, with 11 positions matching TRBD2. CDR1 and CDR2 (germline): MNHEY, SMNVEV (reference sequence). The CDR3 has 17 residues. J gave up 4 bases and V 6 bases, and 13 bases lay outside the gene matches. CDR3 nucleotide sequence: TGTGCCAGCAGGGTACTAGCGGGGGCTCAAGGGGGAGAGACCCAGTACTTC. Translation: CASRVLAGAQGGETQYF.

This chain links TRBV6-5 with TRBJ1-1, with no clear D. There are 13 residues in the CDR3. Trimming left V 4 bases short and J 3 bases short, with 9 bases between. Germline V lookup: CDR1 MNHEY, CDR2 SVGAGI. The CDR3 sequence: CASSWRGYTEAFF. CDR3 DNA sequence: TGTGCCAGCAGTTGGCGGGGTTACACTGAAGCTTTCTTT.

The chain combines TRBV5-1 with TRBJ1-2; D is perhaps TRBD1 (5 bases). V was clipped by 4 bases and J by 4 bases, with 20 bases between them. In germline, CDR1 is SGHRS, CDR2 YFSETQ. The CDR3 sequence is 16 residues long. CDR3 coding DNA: TGCGCCAGCAGCCTCAGCCAGGGTACCATCGGCTATGGCTACACCTTC. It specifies CASSLSQGTIGYGYTF.